The T cell receptor (beta chain) under discussion was sequenced for a study of blood T cells in healthy people across ages (dated by TCRdb to between 2015 and 2017). For context, the study as a whole: In model experiments, roughly one uniquely barcoded TCR beta cDNA molecule per two T cells was captured by template switching. To track age-related changes in TCR beta repertoire diversity, the study relied on deep sequencing normalized with unique cDNA molecular identifiers. The donors were split into four age groups: young (average about 15 years), middle-aged (roughly 39), aged (roughly 65) and long-lived (roughly 80). The study analyzed two additional independent replicas of 1 million unique cDNA reads from the same blood draw for two donors, one aged 18 to 30 and one aged 80 or older. General conclusions and limits of the study: Estimates of total diversity based on one million sequenced T cells were regarded as lower bounds and as underestimates. Because donor CMV infection status was unknown, age-related changes in expanded clonotypes were potentially confounded. Bulk unsorted PBMC profiling prevented conclusive comparison of naive and antigen-experienced compartments. Observed TCR beta diversity correlated strongly with the percentage of naive T cells measured by flow cytometry. Compared with the aged group, more naive CD4+ T cells, fewer expanded clones and increased TCR diversity were shown by the long-lived group, suggesting age selection. As age increased, observed TCR beta diversity per million T cells dropped in a roughly linear way, and a significant reduction was already evident by age 40.

Donors were about 36 systemically healthy Caucasian individuals from Russia aged roughly 6 to 90 years. Each donor gave ten milliliters of peripheral blood, collected into EDTA-treated Vacutainer tubes. Ficoll-Paque density-gradient centrifugation was used to isolate PBMCs, with at least 7 million per sample. Trizol reagent was used to extract total RNA from PBMCs, with at least 5.5 micrograms per sample. For every donor, an aliquot of PBMCs went through flow cytometry to measure the percentages of naive CD45RAhigh/CD27high T cells. V is cut back by 5 bases and J by 2 bases, with 9 bases in the junction unmatched. The CDR3 has 16 amino acids, counting the end cysteine and phenylalanine. The DNA shown is the 48-base CDR3, in frame from base 1. As encoded in the germline V gene (reference sequence), CDR1 is SEHNR while CDR2 is FQNEAQ. The library was generated by 5' RACE. Instrument on record: Illumina HiSeq 2500. The second PCR ran for about 6 to 11 cycles and used a J-beta primer mix along with a sample-barcoded 5' primer. A template-switch 5' adaptor carrying 12 random nucleotides introduced a unique molecular identifier onto each TCR beta cDNA molecule. Each sample yielded at least 2.5 million CDR3-containing paired-end reads. First-strand cDNA synthesis was performed from all RNA using the Mint cDNA synthesis kit, with priming by a TRBC-specific oligonucleotide. Following uracil-DNA glycosylase treatment, a first 18-cycle PCR with universal primers M1SS and BC2_uni_R was performed on all cDNA. Per the authors' processing: Each sample was normalized by randomly selecting 1 million high-quality reads, each carrying a distinct molecular identifier. Reads sharing molecular identifiers were discarded rather than binned into consensus sequences. MiTCR, run with a Q25 quality threshold and the strictest error-elimination algorithm, handled CDR3 identification, clonotype clustering and error correction. A nonparametric unseen species model with Euler transformation was used to estimate a lower bound on total TCR beta diversity. TCRdb handled the public reads itself, with Q25 trimming in fastp and clone calling in MiXCR, and kept productive beta chains. One record per CDR3 amino acid sequence lists the most common genes and DNA. TCRdb's processing, not the authors' own work, is the source of the V and J calls. Counted in this sample were roughly 800,000 distinct CDR3 sequences; around 25% of them appeared once. The top ten hold 9.4% of the sample.

A few counts support this clonotype. The antigen it recognizes is unknown. No per-base quality is available; no much larger clone lies one base away. The same specimen was also included in a second study, on T cells of mothers and their children. As noted in the second study: Donors were nine systemically healthy Caucasian individuals: three mothers and their six children. cDNA synthesis consumed the entire amount of extracted RNA, loaded at around 1.5 ug RNA in each 15 ul reaction. In the second PCR, sample barcodes and 2-4 random nucleotides were introduced via the M1S primer. Over 8.5 million TCR beta CDR3 reads were obtained for each mother, and millions of reads were obtained for each child. Thymic selection shapes the output of TCR recombination in a similar way in related and unrelated pairs, and inherited differences have a minor effect. Normalized repertoire overlap in related mother-child pairs was always slightly higher than in unrelated mother-child pairs, but the difference was never significant. Persistent microchimeric T cell clones were not detected, at a sensitivity of 85 to 100 clones per million clonotypes. Deep NGS was used in the study to compare the TCR beta repertoires of mothers and children and to look for features that separate related mother-child pairs from unrelated individuals. Mothers averaged around 40 +/- 4 years of age and children averaged about 10 +/- 4 years. After adapter ligation with NEBNext reagents, the libraries were sequenced on Illumina HiSeq 2000 with 100+100 nt paired-end reads. To avoid cross-contamination, the mother libraries and the child libraries were prepared a month apart and sequenced in separate runs. Between about 500,000 and 2,100,000 distinct TCR beta clonotypes were identified per donor. Naive TCR beta clonotypes were estimated from low-frequency clonotypes matched to each donor's FACS-determined naive share, without sorting.

The receptor chain draws on TRBV7-9 and TRBJ2-5, with 9 junctional bases fitting TRBD2. The specimen sequenced was blood. This sequence originates from a boy younger than 18 in good health. The sequenced DNA is TGTGCCAGCAGCCGCCTAGCGGGGTTGCCACAAGAGACCCAGTACTTC. It translates to CASSRLAGLPQETQYF.